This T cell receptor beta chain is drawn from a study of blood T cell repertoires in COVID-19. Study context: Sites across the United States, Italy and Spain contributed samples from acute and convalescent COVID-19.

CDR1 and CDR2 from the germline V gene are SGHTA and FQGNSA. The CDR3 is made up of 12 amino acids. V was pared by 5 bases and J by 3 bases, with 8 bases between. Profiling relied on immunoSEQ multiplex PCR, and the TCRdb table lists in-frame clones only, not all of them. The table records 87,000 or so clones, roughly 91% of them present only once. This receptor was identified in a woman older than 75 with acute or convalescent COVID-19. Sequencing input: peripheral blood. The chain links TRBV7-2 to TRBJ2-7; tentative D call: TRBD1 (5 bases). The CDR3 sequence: CASSPTDYEQYF. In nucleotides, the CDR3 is TGTGCCAGCAGCCCGACAGACTACGAGCAGTACTTC.